This TCR beta chain was captured in a study of blood T cells in healthy people across ages. About the study: With template switching, about one barcoded beta molecule was captured per two T cells.

This clonotype was picked up a small number of times. Its target is unknown. Study-level results: Unsorted PBMCs prevented conclusive naive versus antigen-experienced comparison.

The CDR3 is 15 amino acids. V lost 0 bases, J lost 6 bases, and 15 bases lay in between. The germline V gene encodes CDR1 LGHDT and CDR2 YNNKEL (reference sequence). For the second PCR, which ran for roughly 6 to 12 cycles, a sample-barcoded 5' primer and a J-beta primer mix were used. Each CDR3 protein gets one entry after TCRdb re-called the 5' RACE reads with MiXCR. The table shows roughly 800,000 distinct CDR3 sequences, with about 26% occurring only once. The same data also contributed to another study, on T cells of mothers and their children. According to that study: Related mother and child pairs showed slightly greater overlap (not significant) than unrelated pairs did.

The origin of this receptor is a boy aged 10-17 years in good health. This chain uses TRBV3-1 with TRBJ2-7, with D possibly TRBD2 on 5 matching bases. Sequenced sample: blood. The CDR3: CASSQDSEVWREQYF. In nucleotides, the CDR3 is TGTGCCAGCAGCCAAGATTCGGAGGTTTGGCGCGAGCAGTACTTC.